The 26 T cell receptor beta chains below were found in one sample sequenced in a study of OX40 agonist ivuxolimab in advanced cancers. Only in-frame clones appear in the TCRdb table, and some are missing; sequencing was by immunoSEQ multiplex PCR. The repertoire includes under 80,000 clones, roughly 91% of them detected once, and approximately 0.3% sits in the top ten. The source material was CD4+ or CD8+ T cells sorted from blood, sampled in a trial of the OX40 agonist ivuxolimab. Receptor source: an adult with an advanced solid tumor such as melanoma, head and neck, liver or kidney cancer.

This chain uses TRBV21-1 with TRBJ1-2; the D call TRBD1 from the table was never checked on the DNA. TRBV21-1 is a known pseudogene. The length of the CDR3 is 15 residues. In DNA, the CDR3 is TGTGCCAGCAGCAAACCCATACATTATAACTATGGCTACACCTTC. Translating it yields CASSKPIHYNYGYTF.

This clone was seen once. The same CDR3 also results from other DNA sequences found in this sample. This rearrangement joins TRBV7-2 to TRBJ2-7; D unclear. The CDR3 has 11 residues. Germline assignment: CDR1 SGHTA and CDR2 FQGNSA. With 5 bases removed from V and 7 bases from J, the gap between germline ends came to 9 bases. CDR3 nucleotide sequence: TGTGCCAGCAGCCCCCAAGTTGAGCAGTACTTC. Its translation: CASSPQVEQYF.

The sample holds one count of this clone. The CDR3 DNA is TGCGCCAGCAGCCAAGGAGGTTACGGCGGGAGAGAGTACAATGAGCAGTTCTTC. It codes for CASSQGGYGGREYNEQFF. The chain has TRBV4-1 and TRBJ2-1; the match to TRBD2 covers 7 bases. Germline CDR1 MGHRA, CDR2 YSYEKL. The CDR3 runs 18 residues. The ends lost 1 base at V and 4 bases at J; junction bases unmatched: 13.

The gene calls are TRBV9 and TRBJ2-2; no clear D. Germline CDR1 is SGDLS and CDR2 is YYNGEE. CDR3 size: 14 residues. Trimming stripped 4 bases from V and 2 bases from J, with 9 bases between. For the CDR3, the DNA is TGTGCCAGCAGCCCCGAGGTCAACACCGGGGAGCTGTTTTTT. This codes for CASSPEVNTGELFF.

The chain links TRBV19 to TRBJ2-7; TRBD1 might be the D (6 bases). V was shortened by 8 bases and J by 3 bases, with 17 bases between the two germline ends. Germline V gene sequence: CDR1 LNHDA, CDR2 SQIVND (reference sequence). CDR3 length: 14 amino acids. Here the CDR3 DNA reads TGTGCCAGTGCCCCCACAGGGAAGGGCTACGAGCAGTACTTC. It codes for CASAPTGKGYEQYF.

J is TRBJ1-5 and V is TRBV30; TRBD1 matches 12 bases. The CDR3 totals 19 residues. The trim removed 3 bases at V and 0 bases at J, leaving 12 bases unmatched. Germline assignment: CDR1 GTSNPN and CDR2 SVGIG (reference sequence). The CDR3 bases are TGTGCCTGGAGGACCGGGACAGGGGGCCTTCTCCTTAGCAATCAGCCCCAGCATTTT. It encodes CAWRTGTGGLLLSNQPQHF.

This clone occurred a few times. V usage is TRBV9 and J usage is TRBJ2-1; 8 bases line up with TRBD2. This CDR3 has 22 residues. The V segment lost 3 bases and the J segment 4 bases; nucleotides outside the gene matches: 27. Germline V CDR1 and CDR2: SGDLS, YYNGEE. The CDR3 protein is CASSASGGLAGARWGPYNEQFF. The CDR3 DNA sequence: TGTGCCAGCAGCGCCTCCGGTGGGCTAGCGGGCGCCCGCTGGGGACCTTACAATGAGCAGTTCTTC. The variable domain in full, with the rest retrieved from reference TRBV9 and TRBJ2-1, is DSGVTQTPKHLITATGQRVTLRCSPRSGDLSVYWYQQSLDQGLQFLIQYYNGEERAKGNILERFSAQQFPDLHSELNLSSLELGDSALYFCASSASGGLAGARWGPYNEQFFGPGTRLTVL.

The chain combines TRBV21-1 with TRBJ2-6; TRBD1, the table's D call, was not compared with the DNA. TRBV21-1 is noted as a pseudogene. The CDR3 extends over 14 amino acids. This CDR3 is CASAMWPGANVLTF. CDR3 bases: TGTGCCAGCGCCATGTGGCCCGGGGCCAACGTCCTGACTTTC.

This clone was recorded only once. This chain uses TRBV19 with TRBJ2-7, with TRBD1 matching over 7 bases. The CDR3 spans 15 residues. V gave up 0 bases and J gave up 5 bases; unmatched junction bases: 7. Germline lookup yields CDR1 LNHDA and CDR2 SQIVND (reference sequence). This chain's CDR3 is CASSIDRGGHDEQYF. The DNA for the CDR3 is TGTGCCAGTAGTATAGATCGAGGGGGCCACGACGAGCAGTACTTC.

V gene TRBV6-1 combines with J gene TRBJ1-5, with D hard to call. The V gene lost 1 base and the J gene lost 3 bases, with 10 bases spanning the gap. CDR3 size: 15 residues. The germline CDR1 and CDR2 sequences are MNHNS and SASEGT. This CDR3 is CASSEGRGINQPQHF. The CDR3 bases are TGTGCCAGCAGTGAAGGACGAGGGATCAATCAGCCCCAGCATTTT.

The chain has TRBV18 and TRBJ1-4, with D perhaps matching TRBD1 (5 bases). In germline, CDR1 is KGHSH, CDR2 LQKENI. The CDR3 extends over 15 amino acids. The ends were cut back, 3 bases at V and 3 bases at J, with 11 bases in the middle. CDR3 coding DNA: TGTGCCAGCTCACCGCAGGGCGCGGCTAATGAAAAACTGTTTTTT. It translates to CASSPQGAANEKLFF.

On this clone: At one boundary the junction diverges from the germline segment, which might be a read error. This chain uses TRBV20-1 with TRBJ2-7; perhaps TRBD1 as D (6 bases). The CDR3 sequence is 11 residues long. Germline V gene data show CDR1 as DFQATT and CDR2 as SNEGSKA (reference sequence). The CDR3 nucleotides read TGCAGTGCTAGTCAGATCTCGGACAGACACTTC. This encodes CSASQISDRHF.

V gene TRBV9 combines with J gene TRBJ2-2; D is possibly TRBD2 (5 bases). The CDR3 spans 16 residues. V was shortened by 5 bases and J by 7 bases, with 21 bases between the two germline ends. In germline, CDR1 is SGDLS, CDR2 YYNGEE. The CDR3: CASRSGREIWGGELFF. The DNA of the CDR3 is TGTGCCAGCAGATCCGGAAGGGAGATTTGGGGCGGGGAGCTGTTTTTT.

The chain links TRBV9 to TRBJ2-3, with D perhaps assigned TRBD1 or TRBD2 (5 bases each). The CDR3 runs to 15 residues. Germline CDR1 is SGDLS and CDR2 is YYNGEE. V lost 0 bases to trimming and J lost 2 bases, with 10 bases between them. Here the CDR3 DNA reads TGTGCCAGCAGCGTAGCGGGGCGCCTCACAGATACGCAGTATTTT. It is translated as CASSVAGRLTDTQYF. Drawing the rest from reference TRBV9 and TRBJ2-3, the complete variable domain is DSGVTQTPKHLITATGQRVTLRCSPRSGDLSVYWYQQSLDQGLQFLIQYYNGEERAKGNILERFSAQQFPDLHSELNLSSLELGDSALYFCASSVAGRLTDTQYFGPGTRLTVL.

The CDR3 nucleotides are TGTGCCAGCAGCCAATATGGGGGAAATGAAAAACTGTTTTTT. Translating gives CASSQYGGNEKLFF. The V and J genes are TRBV16 and TRBJ1-4, with a tentative D call TRBD1 (5 bases). Trimming took 1 base from V and 5 from J, leaving 8 bases between them. The V gene's germline CDR1 is KGHSY and CDR2 FQNENV. This CDR3 is built from 14 residues.

J is TRBJ2-5 and V is TRBV28; 10 positions agree with TRBD2. Germline V gene lookup returns CDR1 MDHEN and CDR2 SYDVKM. After removal of 7 bases from V and 1 base from J, the junction contained 9 bases not matched to a gene. This CDR3 has 16 amino acids. CDR3 loop: CASNAGLASPQETQYF. DNA for the CDR3: TGTGCCAGCAACGCGGGACTAGCGAGCCCCCAAGAGACCCAGTACTTC.

V usage is TRBV2 and J usage is TRBJ2-7, with D maybe TRBD1 (5 bases). Trimming shortened V by 6 bases and J by 0 bases, and 6 bases separated the two germline ends. Germline V gene lookup returns CDR1 SNHLY and CDR2 FYNNEI. There are 12 residues in the CDR3. CDR3 in amino acids: CASRDNSYEQYF. DNA of the CDR3: TGTGCCAGCAGGGACAACTCCTACGAGCAGTACTTC.

The V gene is TRBV6-5, the J gene TRBJ1-1; a weak D match, TRBD1 (6 bases). Trimming took off 6 bases at V and 6 bases at J, with 14 bases between the two ends. Germline loops: CDR1 MNHEY, CDR2 SVGAGI. This CDR3 has 13 amino acids. The CDR3 DNA sequence: TGTGCCAGCAGACCATCGGACAGTTCTGAAGCTTTCTTT. The encoded protein is CASRPSDSSEAFF.

The chain uses TRBV7-2 and TRBJ2-7, with 11 bases fitting TRBD1. The CDR3 totals 15 residues. V was pared by 5 bases and J by 2 bases, with 5 bases of the junction left unmatched. Germline lookup yields CDR1 SGHTA and CDR2 FQGNSA. CDR3 in DNA: TGTGCCAGCAGCCCGGGGACAGGGGGACCCTACGAGCAGTACTTC. It encodes CASSPGTGGPYEQYF.

The chain links TRBV14 to TRBJ2-5, with a weak D call TRBD2 (5 bases). Germline V gene lookup returns CDR1 SGHDN and CDR2 FVKESK. V lost 4 bases and J lost 5, with 8 bases in between. The CDR3 sequence is 12 residues long. CDR3 in amino acids: CASSPGLETQYF. As DNA, the CDR3 is TGTGCCAGCAGCCCGGGGTTGGAGACCCAGTACTTC. Full variable domain (rest looked up from reference TRBV14 and TRBJ2-5): EAGVTQFPSHSVIEKGQTVTLRCDPISGHDNLYWYRRVMGKEIKFLLHFVKESKQDESGMPNNRFLAERTGGTYSTLKVQPAELEDSGVYFCASSPGLETQYFGPGTRLLVL.

This sequence joins TRBV28 and TRBJ1-2; TRBD1 matches 8 bases. The CDR3 has 12 residues. The V gene end was trimmed by 4 bases and the J gene end by 8 bases; junction bases not matched to a gene: 3. CDR1 is MDHEN and CDR2 is SYDVKM in the germline V gene. CDR3 in amino acids: CASSSPGGGYTF. DNA of the CDR3: TGTGCCAGCAGTTCGCCAGGGGGCGGCTACACCTTC.

This chain connects TRBV18 to TRBJ1-5, with TRBD1 matching 9 bases. This CDR3 comprises 15 residues. The J segment lost 5 bases and the V segment lost 3 bases, leaving 5 bases of the junction unmatched. Germline assignment: CDR1 KGHSH and CDR2 LQKENI. In DNA, the CDR3 is TGTGCCAGCTCACCCGATACAGGGGGCGATCAGCCCCAGCATTTT. The encoded protein is CASSPDTGGDQPQHF.

The chain combines TRBV19 with TRBJ1-4; 8 bases line up with TRBD1. The germline gives CDR1 LNHDA, CDR2 SQIVND (reference sequence). The CDR3 is made up of 14 amino acids. Unmatched junction bases numbered 11, after V lost 10 bases and J lost 7 bases. CDR3 DNA sequence: TGTGCCATTGACCCGACAGGGGAGGGTGAAAAACTGTTTTTT. Amino acids: CAIDPTGEGEKLFF.

The V gene is TRBV6-6, the J gene TRBJ1-1; TRBD1 matches 9 bases. The CDR3 contains 15 residues. Germline assignment: CDR1 MNHNY and CDR2 SVGAGI (reference sequence). The ends lost 8 bases at V and 1 base at J; junction bases unmatched: 8. CDR3 sequence (DNA): TGTGCCAGCTACGACACAGGGGGCCGGAACACTGAAGCTTTCTTT. Translated: CASYDTGGRNTEAFF.

The rearrangement uses TRBV7-2 and TRBJ2-1; D might be TRBD2 (6 bases). This CDR3 has 15 amino acids. Germline loops: CDR1 SGHTA, CDR2 FQGNSA. V shed 5 bases and J shed 1 base, with 12 bases lying between them. CDR3 region: CASSPAAGSYNEQFF. Here the CDR3 DNA reads TGTGCCAGCAGCCCCGCCGCGGGGTCCTACAATGAGCAGTTCTTC.

This sequence joins TRBV19 and TRBJ1-4, with D unresolved. The CDR3 loop spans 13 amino acids. V dropped 7 bases and J dropped 8 bases, with 14 bases sitting between them. In germline, CDR1 is LNHDA, CDR2 SQIVND (reference sequence). The CDR3 spells CASMASGREKLFF. The CDR3 coding sequence is TGTGCCAGTATGGCTTCCGGAAGGGAAAAACTGTTTTTT. Drawing the rest from reference TRBV19 and TRBJ1-4, the complete variable domain is DGGITQSPKYLFRKEGQNVTLSCEQNLNHDAMYWYRQDPGQGLRLIYYSQIVNDFQKGDIAEGYSVSREKKESFPLTVTSAQKNPTAFYLCASMASGREKLFFGSGTQLSVL.